Each of the 30 T cell receptor beta chains below was sequenced from the same sample in a study of shared clonotypes between healthy human individuals. Selected positively for CCR7 and CD45RO-negative, naive CD8 cells excluded terminally differentiated effector memory CD45RA+ cells. The assay was immunoSEQ multiplex PCR, and TCRdb's table has in-frame clones only and misses some. The data show roughly 550,000 clones, with 95% to 96% seen just once and roughly 0.1% held by the top ten. The sequencing sample was made of naive CD8+ T cells sorted from blood. These receptor sequences come from a young woman in good health.

The chain is built from TRBV6-7 and TRBJ2-1; a possible D gene is TRBD2 (6 bases). TRBV6-7 is identified as an open reading frame with a role that is uncertain. The length of the CDR3 is 15 residues. V was clipped by 7 bases and J by 0 bases, with 13 bases between them. The CDR3 nucleotides read TGTGCCAGCATGAGGAGGAGGGGCTCCTACAATGAGCAGTTCTTC. Its translation: CASMRRRGSYNEQFF.

The gene calls are TRBV4-1 and TRBJ2-4; D possibly matches TRBD1 or TRBD2 (5 bases each). Germline V gene sequence: CDR1 MGHRA, CDR2 YSYEKL. Trimming stripped 2 bases from V and 1 base from J, with 9 bases between. CDR3 size: 15 residues. The CDR3 is CASSQPGTAKNIQYF. Written as DNA, the CDR3 is TGCGCCAGCAGCCAACCTGGGACGGCCAAAAACATTCAGTACTTC.

The V gene is TRBV7-9, the J gene TRBJ2-3, with unresolved D. In germline, CDR1 is SEHNR, CDR2 FQNEAQ (reference sequence). CDR3 length: 13 amino acids. Trimming shortened V by 4 bases and J by 6 bases, and 11 bases separated the two germline ends. For the CDR3, the DNA is TGTGCCAGCAGCTCCGGGCCCAGGGATACGCAGTATTTT. Translating it yields CASSSGPRDTQYF.

The V gene is TRBV9, the J gene TRBJ2-7, with TRBD2 matching over 16 bases. From germline, CDR1 is SGDLS and CDR2 YYNGEE. V dropped 7 bases and J dropped 5; count of bases not matched to a gene: 9. CDR3 length: 16 amino acids. The CDR3, as DNA: TGTGCCAGCGGGACTAGCGGGAGGGCGTTCGTGGACGAGCAGTACTTC. It encodes CASGTSGRAFVDEQYF. Filled out from reference TRBV9 and TRBJ2-7, the complete variable domain reads DSGVTQTPKHLITATGQRVTLRCSPRSGDLSVYWYQQSLDQGLQFLIQYYNGEERAKGNILERFSAQQFPDLHSELNLSSLELGDSALYFCASGTSGRAFVDEQYFGPGTRLTVT.

The chain combines TRBV30 with TRBJ2-3, with 9 bases that match TRBD2. The CDR3 sequence is 15 residues long. The V and J ends lost 6 bases and 4 bases, in that order; junction bases with no gene match: 11. CDR1 and CDR2 from the germline V gene are GTSNPN and SVGIG (reference sequence). The chain's CDR3 is CACSNGSGRSDTQYF. CDR3 DNA: TGTGCCTGCTCTAACGGGAGCGGGAGGTCAGATACGCAGTATTTT. Full variable domain (missing parts from reference TRBV30 and TRBJ2-3): SQTIHQWPATLVQPVGSPLSLECTVEGTSNPNLYWYRQAAGRGLQLLFYSVGIGQISSEVPQNLSASRPQDRQFILSSKKLLLSDSGFYLCACSNGSGRSDTQYFGPGTRLTVL.

V and J are TRBV7-8 and TRBJ1-5; D not resolved. V shed 5 bases and J shed 5 bases, with 16 bases lying between them. The CDR3 covers 15 residues. Per germline, CDR1 SGHVS and CDR2 FQNEAQ. CDR3 in amino acids: CASSPTRASHQPQHF. CDR3 DNA: TGTGCCAGCAGCCCGACGCGGGCCTCGCATCAGCCCCAGCATTTT.

The chain couples TRBV6-5 to TRBJ1-5, with TRBD1 as a possible D gene (6 bases). CDR1 MNHEY and CDR2 SVGAGI come from the germline V gene. The ends were cut back, 2 bases at V and 1 base at J, with 6 bases in the middle. CDR3 size: 14 residues. The CDR3 protein is CASSYGQSNQPQHF. DNA for the CDR3: TGTGCCAGCAGTTACGGACAGAGCAATCAGCCCCAGCATTTT.

The chain is built from TRBV7-2 and TRBJ2-1, with 8 bases fitting TRBD2. Germline-derived CDR1 and CDR2 are SGHTA and FQGNSA. V was pared by 4 bases and J by 6 bases, with 2 bases of the junction left unmatched. This CDR3 spans 13 amino acids. CDR3 sequence (DNA): TGTGCCAGCAGCTATGGACTAGCCAATGAGCAGTTCTTC. Translated, it gives CASSYGLANEQFF.

This chain uses TRBV4-1 with TRBJ1-2; 8 nucleotides agree with TRBD1. Per germline, CDR1 MGHRA and CDR2 YSYEKL. The CDR3 length is 14 residues. V lost 4 bases, J lost 3 bases, and 4 bases stayed unmatched. CDR3 sequence (DNA): TGCGCCAGCAGCCCTCAGGACAGGGACTATGGCTACACCTTC. Protein sequence: CASSPQDRDYGYTF.

The V and J genes are TRBV28 and TRBJ1-2; D is possibly TRBD1 (5 bases). Germline loops: CDR1 MDHEN, CDR2 SYDVKM. The CDR3 has 13 residues. Trimming took off 3 bases at V and 7 bases at J, with 12 bases between the two ends. The CDR3 region is CASSFPDSSGYTF. For the CDR3, the DNA is TGTGCCAGCAGTTTTCCCGACAGCAGTGGCTACACCTTC.

The genes are TRBV19 and TRBJ2-1, with D perhaps matching TRBD1 or TRBD2 (5 bases each). CDR1 and CDR2 from the germline V gene are LNHDA and SQIVND (reference sequence). V was cut by 5 bases and J by 3 bases, with 14 bases left in between. The CDR3 consists of 15 residues. The CDR3: CASSPPFGGYNEQFF. Here the CDR3 DNA reads TGTGCCAGTAGTCCCCCATTTGGGGGCTACAATGAGCAGTTCTTC.

The V call is TRBV27, the J call TRBJ1-2, with a possible D match to TRBD1 (5 bases). Germline CDR1 MNHEY, CDR2 SMNVEV (reference sequence). The CDR3 contains 12 residues. Between the trimmed V and J ends, which lost 7 bases and 8 bases, there was a span of 14 bases. The CDR3 protein is CASIFRDPGYTF. The CDR3 DNA reads TGTGCCAGCATTTTTAGGGACCCCGGCTACACCTTC.

The rearrangement joins TRBV28 to TRBJ2-3; D ambiguous. Germline CDR1 and CDR2: MDHEN and SYDVKM. CDR3 size: 13 residues. V lost 3 bases and J lost 6, with 10 bases in between. The CDR3 is CASSLLSWDTQYF. The CDR3 region has the DNA TGTGCCAGCAGTTTGCTGAGCTGGGATACGCAGTATTTT.

This chain links TRBV7-2 with TRBJ2-7; perhaps D is TRBD1 or TRBD2 (6 bases each). The CDR3 covers 18 residues. Trimming stripped 5 bases from V and 4 bases from J, with 27 bases between. The V gene's germline CDR1 is SGHTA and CDR2 FQGNSA. The CDR3 sequence is CASSLPPLKGGIDYEQYF. DNA for the CDR3: TGTGCCAGCAGCCTCCCCCCTCTGAAGGGGGGAATTGATTACGAGCAGTACTTC.

The V gene is TRBV4-1, the J gene TRBJ2-3, with D maybe TRBD2 (6 bases). This CDR3 has 17 residues. The V end was cut by 3 bases, the J end by 1 base, with 17 bases between. Germline-derived CDR1 and CDR2 are MGHRA and YSYEKL. The chain's CDR3 is CASSQDLASARTDTQYF. The CDR3, as DNA: TGCGCCAGCAGCCAGGACCTGGCTAGCGCCCGCACAGATACGCAGTATTTT.

J is TRBJ2-1 and V is TRBV27; TRBD2 matches at 12 bases. CDR1 and CDR2 from the germline V gene are MNHEY and SMNVEV (reference sequence). This CDR3 comprises 17 residues. J lost 7 bases, V lost 6 bases, and 13 bases had no gene match. As DNA, the CDR3 is TGTGCCAGCAGCAGGGTCCTAGCGGGAGGGCCGGGGAATGAGCAGTTCTTC. It codes for CASSRVLAGGPGNEQFF.

V is TRBV5-6 and J is TRBJ1-2, with D uncertain. This CDR3 region has 14 residues. CDR1 is SGHDT and CDR2 is YYEEEE in the germline V gene. V was trimmed by 1 base and J by 4 bases, leaving 11 bases between them. CDR3 sequence reads: CASSLQWGFYGYTF. As DNA, the CDR3 is TGTGCCAGCAGCTTGCAGTGGGGTTTCTATGGCTACACCTTC. Using reference TRBV5-6 and TRBJ1-2 for the parts outside the CDR3, the full variable domain is DAGVTQSPTHLIKTRGQQVTLRCSPKSGHDTVSWYQQALGQGPQFIFQYYEEEERQRGNFPDRFSGHQFPNYSSELNVNALLLGDSALYLCASSLQWGFYGYTFGSGTRLTVV.

In this sample, this clone turned up once. The chain couples TRBV27 to TRBJ2-1; D may be TRBD1 (6 bases). This CDR3 has 14 residues. Germline values: CDR1 MNHEY, CDR2 SMNVEV (reference sequence). V was pared by 5 bases and J by 2 bases, with 10 bases between. CDR3 region: CASSRTVPYNEQFF. CDR3 DNA: TGTGCCAGCAGTAGGACAGTCCCCTACAATGAGCAGTTCTTC.

This clone was picked up a small number of times. The V gene is TRBV10-3, the J gene TRBJ1-5; D unresolved. From germline, CDR1 is ENHRY and CDR2 SYGVKD. V was shortened by 0 bases and J by 1 base, with 10 bases between the two germline ends. This CDR3 comprises 16 residues. This chain's CDR3 is CAISESESLSNQPQHF. The CDR3 coding sequence is TGTGCCATCAGTGAGTCGGAATCCTTGAGCAATCAGCCCCAGCATTTT.

The chain combines TRBV27 with TRBJ2-1, with D perhaps TRBD1 (6 bases). V shed 6 bases and J shed 0 bases, with 12 bases lying between them. The CDR3 runs 15 residues. The germline gives CDR1 MNHEY, CDR2 SMNVEV (reference sequence). The chain's CDR3 is CASRDRRSSYNEQFF. As DNA, the CDR3 is TGTGCCAGCAGAGACAGGCGAAGCTCCTACAATGAGCAGTTCTTC.

V is TRBV29-1 and J is TRBJ1-1; D possibly corresponds to TRBD1 (5 bases). The CDR3 is 12 amino acids. V was trimmed by 3 bases and J by 4 bases, leaving 9 bases between them. Germline V CDR1 and CDR2: SQVTM, ANQGSEA. The CDR3 spells CSVEIRVTEAFF. The CDR3 nucleotides are TGCAGCGTTGAGATCAGGGTCACTGAAGCTTTCTTT.

The V and J genes are TRBV6-6 and TRBJ2-7, with 9 bases lining up with TRBD1. V shed 6 bases and J 6 bases; nucleotides not matched to a gene: 6. Germline CDR1 reads MNHNY; CDR2 reads SVGAGI (reference sequence). This CDR3 is built from 13 residues. The DNA of the CDR3 is TGTGCCAGCAGCCAGACAGGGGGAGGCGAGCAGTACTTC. Amino acids: CASSQTGGGEQYF.

The chain uses TRBV9 and TRBJ2-1; D may match TRBD1 or TRBD2 (5 bases each). The germline V gene has CDR1 SGDLS and CDR2 YYNGEE. V was cut by 2 bases and J by 3 bases, with 15 bases left in between. The CDR3 loop spans 16 amino acids. CDR3 protein: CASSVAGTLYYNEQFF. DNA for the CDR3: TGTGCCAGCAGCGTTGCCGGGACGCTGTACTACAATGAGCAGTTCTTC.

The V gene is TRBV6-5, the J gene TRBJ2-5; D gene ambiguous. The CDR3 loop spans 13 amino acids. The V gene lost 6 bases and the J gene lost 5 bases, with 13 bases spanning the gap. The germline V gene has CDR1 MNHEY and CDR2 SVGAGI. CDR3 residues: CASSSNMGETQYF. Written as DNA, the CDR3 is TGTGCCAGCAGCTCCAACATGGGGGAGACCCAGTACTTC.

This chain connects TRBV29-1 to TRBJ2-6; D may be TRBD2 (6 bases). The CDR3 has 12 amino acids. Trimming took 7 bases from V and 11 from J, leaving 15 bases between them. Germline values: CDR1 SQVTM, CDR2 ANQGSEA. The CDR3 DNA reads TGCAGCGCCGGGGACTCCCCTGACGTCCTGACTTTC. As protein: CSAGDSPDVLTF. Looking up the rest from reference TRBV29-1 and TRBJ2-6 gives the full variable domain: SAVISQKPSRDICQRGTSLTIQCQVDSQVTMMFWYRQQPGQSLTLIATANQGSEATYESGFVIDKFPISRPNLTFSTLTVSNMSPEDSSIYLCSAGDSPDVLTFGAGSRLTVL.

J is TRBJ2-1 and V is TRBV11-2; TRBD2 is a possible D gene (6 bases). Trimming removed 0 bases from V and 1 base from J, with 16 bases in between. From germline, CDR1 is SGHAT and CDR2 FQNNGV. This CDR3 has 18 amino acids. In nucleotides, the CDR3 is TGTGCCAGCAGCTTAGATCCGGCTAGCGCCCTATCCTACAATGAGCAGTTCTTC. Translating it yields CASSLDPASALSYNEQFF.

V and J are TRBV27 and TRBJ1-5; D ambiguous. The germline gives CDR1 MNHEY, CDR2 SMNVEV (reference sequence). V was clipped by 2 bases and J by 6 bases, with 11 bases between them. This CDR3 comprises 14 residues. CDR3 residues: CASSLRSGVQPQHF. The CDR3 nucleotides read TGTGCCAGCAGTTTAAGGTCAGGAGTTCAGCCCCAGCATTTT.

V usage is TRBV27 and J usage is TRBJ2-7; D remains unclear. The CDR3 runs to 13 residues. CDR1 is MNHEY, CDR2 SMNVEV, per germline (reference sequence). Trimming left V 4 bases short and J 2 bases short, with 9 bases between. The CDR3 here is CASSSYGTYEQYF. The CDR3 DNA sequence: TGTGCCAGCAGTTCATATGGAACCTACGAGCAGTACTTC.

The chain is built from TRBV6-5 and TRBJ2-1; TRBD2 matches 11 bases. CDR1 and CDR2 (germline): MNHEY, SVGAGI. CDR3 length: 16 amino acids. Unmatched junction bases numbered 7, after V lost 2 bases and J lost 7 bases. The CDR3 bases are TGTGCCAGCAGTTACGAGGAGCTAGCGGGAGGTAATGAGCAGTTCTTC. This codes for CASSYEELAGGNEQFF.

This rearrangement joins TRBV15 to TRBJ2-3; 7 bases align to TRBD2. Losses at the gene ends were 3 bases for V and 0 bases for J; bases not matched to a gene: 0. Germline V gives CDR1 LNHNV, CDR2 YYDKDF (reference sequence). The CDR3 has 14 amino acids. The CDR3 DNA is TGTGCCACCAGCAGTAGCGGGAGCACAGATACGCAGTATTTT. It is translated as CATSSSGSTDTQYF.